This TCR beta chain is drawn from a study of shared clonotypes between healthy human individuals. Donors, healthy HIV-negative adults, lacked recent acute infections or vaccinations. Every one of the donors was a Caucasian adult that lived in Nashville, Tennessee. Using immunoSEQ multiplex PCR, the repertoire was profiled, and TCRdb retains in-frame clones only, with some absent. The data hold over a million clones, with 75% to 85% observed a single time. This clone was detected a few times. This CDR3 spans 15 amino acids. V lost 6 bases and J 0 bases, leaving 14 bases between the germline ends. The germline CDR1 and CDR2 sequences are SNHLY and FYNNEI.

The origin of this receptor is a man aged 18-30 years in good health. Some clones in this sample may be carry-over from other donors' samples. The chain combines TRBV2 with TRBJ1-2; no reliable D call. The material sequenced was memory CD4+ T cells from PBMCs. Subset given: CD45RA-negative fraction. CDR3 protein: CASRGPVGANYGYTF. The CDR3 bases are TGTGCCAGCAGGGGCCCGGTAGGCGCTAACTATGGCTACACCTTC. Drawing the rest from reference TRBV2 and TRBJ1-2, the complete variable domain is EPEVTQTPSHQVTQMGQEVILRCVPISNHLYFYWYRQILGQKVEFLVSFYNNEISEKSEIFDDQFSVERPDGSNFTLKIRSTKLEDSAMYFCASRGPVGANYGYTFGSGTRLTVV.